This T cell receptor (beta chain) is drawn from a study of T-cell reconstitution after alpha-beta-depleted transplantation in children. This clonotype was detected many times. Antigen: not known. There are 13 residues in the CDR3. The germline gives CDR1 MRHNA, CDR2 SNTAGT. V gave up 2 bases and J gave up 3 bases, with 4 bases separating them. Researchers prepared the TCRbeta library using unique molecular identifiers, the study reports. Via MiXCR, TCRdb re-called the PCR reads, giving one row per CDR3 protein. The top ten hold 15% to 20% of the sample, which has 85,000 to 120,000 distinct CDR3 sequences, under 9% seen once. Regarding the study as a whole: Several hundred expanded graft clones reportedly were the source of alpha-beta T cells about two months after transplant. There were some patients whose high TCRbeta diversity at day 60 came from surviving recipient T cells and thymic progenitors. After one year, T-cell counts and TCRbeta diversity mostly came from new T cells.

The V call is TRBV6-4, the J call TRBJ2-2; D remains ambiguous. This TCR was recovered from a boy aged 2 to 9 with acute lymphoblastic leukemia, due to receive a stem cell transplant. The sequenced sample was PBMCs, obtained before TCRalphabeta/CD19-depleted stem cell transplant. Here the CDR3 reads CASSDRDTGELFF. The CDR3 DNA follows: TGTGCCAGCAGTGACAGGGACACCGGGGAGCTGTTTTTT.